This T cell receptor (beta chain) was profiled in a study of spatial heterogeneity in lung cancer. Study-level points and caveats: Mutation tallies in tumors tracked expanded intratumoral alpha and beta TCR counts.

The CDR3 is 18 residues long. The germline V and J ends were trimmed by 7 bases and 1 base, with 28 bases remaining between them. Germline CDR1 reads SQVTM; CDR2 reads ANQGSEA. As concerns this clonotype: The antigen is undetermined.

Every TCR cDNA molecule bore a unique molecular identifier. TCRdb processed the 5' RACE reads anew with MiXCR; each CDR3 protein has one entry. Of some 25,000 distinct CDR3 sequences in the sample, approximately 6.9% were seen once. The time point denotes: sample taken at primary tumor resection. This rearrangement joins TRBV29-1 to TRBJ1-2; weak D call: TRBD1 (6 bases). The specimen was lung tumor tissue, collected at surgery. The origin of this receptor is a male donor with early-stage non-small cell lung cancer. The CDR3 loop reads CSARTPFPGQIINYGYTF. As DNA, the CDR3 is TGCAGCGCTAGAACCCCGTTTCCGGGACAAATTATTAACTATGGCTACACCTTC. The full variable domain, in which reference TRBV29-1 and TRBJ1-2 provide the parts outside the CDR3, is SAVISQKPSRDICQRGTSLTIQCQVDSQVTMMFWYRQQPGQSLTLIATANQGSEATYESGFVIDKFPISRPNLTFSTLTVSNMSPEDSSIYLCSARTPFPGQIINYGYTFGSGTRLTVV.